This TCR beta chain was identified during a study of post-analysis software for immune sequencing data. About the research overall: As for disease course, relapsing-remitting, secondary progressive and progressive-relapsing multiple sclerosis were all included. Study results and caveats: Normalized Chao1 diversity in multiple sclerosis patients fell significantly below that of controls. There were several TRBV segments more frequent in patients than controls, and TRBV5-6, TRBV5-1 and TRBV20-1 were among them. Pronounced co-clustering by F measure was evident among identically batched samples.

Carried by the TCR beta cDNA libraries were unique molecular identifiers. TCRdb recomputed calls from the PCR reads with MiXCR, one row per CDR3 protein. This sample has hundreds of thousands of distinct CDR3 sequences; roughly 30% occur once, and the top ten carry about 0.5%. In its sample, this clonotype was seen many times. Its matching antigen is unknown. Germline lookup yields CDR1 SGHVS and CDR2 FNYEAQ. The trim removed 0 bases at V and 5 bases at J, leaving 11 bases unmatched. The CDR3 sequence is 17 residues long. The sequencing input was blood. The chain employs TRBV7-6 and TRBJ2-7; the match to TRBD1 covers 9 bases. The receptor was isolated from a girl aged 10-17 years with multiple sclerosis. CDR3 region: CASSLAPSGTGSHEQYF. As DNA, the CDR3 is TGTGCCAGCAGCTTAGCACCCTCCGGGACAGGGTCACACGAGCAGTACTTC.